This entry features one T cell receptor beta chain sequence. Its antigen is unknown. The data stem from a study of cytomegalovirus exposure and HLA in healthy donors. Study conclusions and caveats: With DRB1 most and HLA-C fewest, TCR association rates differed between HLA loci in a later analysis. The authors later found most CMV-associated TCR beta chains appeared HLA-restricted.

PCR used 60 Vbeta primers and 13 Jbeta primers. Repertoires were generated with immunoSEQ multiplex PCR, while TCRdb's copy carries only in-frame clones and drops some. The sample lists over 200,000 clones; around 89% were seen once. Germline CDR1 reads MNHNS; CDR2 reads SASEGT. V was clipped by 8 bases and J by 2 bases, with 15 bases between them. This CDR3 comprises 14 residues. The gene calls are TRBV6-1 and TRBJ1-2, with D unresolved. Source material: PBMCs. The sequence derives from a woman aged 18-29 years in good health and CMV-seronegative. The CDR3 loop is CASHPQALNYGYTF. CDR3 nucleotide sequence: TGTGCCAGCCACCCCCAGGCCTTAAACTATGGCTACACCTTC.